These 17 T cell receptor beta chains were sequenced from one sample in a study of cytomegalovirus exposure and HLA in healthy donors. Profiling relied on immunoSEQ multiplex PCR, and the TCRdb table lists in-frame clones only, not all of them. The sample holds 150,000 to 250,000 clones, 84% seen once. The sample consisted of PBMCs. The receptors were sampled from a woman under 40 in good health and CMV-seropositive.

This chain links TRBV5-6 with TRBJ1-1; D is uncertain. Trimming took 0 bases from V and 5 from J, leaving 8 bases between them. Germline V CDR1 and CDR2: SGHDT, YYEEEE. The CDR3 loop spans 13 amino acids. The CDR3: CASSLDPRTEAFF. Here the CDR3 DNA reads TGTGCCAGCAGCTTGGACCCGAGGACTGAAGCTTTCTTT.

The CDR3 here is CASTQGSVSLYGYTF. CDR3 in DNA: TGTGCCAGCACACAGGGGTCGGTTAGTCTATATGGCTACACCTTC. This sequence joins TRBV6-1 and TRBJ1-2, with 7 bases aligning to TRBD1. V shed 7 bases, J shed 5 bases, and the junction held 13 bases outside the gene matches. Germline CDR1 reads MNHNS; CDR2 reads SASEGT. The CDR3 is 15 residues long.

V and J are TRBV7-9 and TRBJ1-2; 7 bases match TRBD1. The CDR3 extends over 13 amino acids. Looked up from germline, CDR1 is SEHNR and CDR2 is FQNEAQ (reference sequence). The V gene end was trimmed by 5 bases and the J gene end by 8 bases; junction bases not matched to a gene: 8. CDR3 nucleotides: TGTGCCAGCAGCCCGACAGGGTTGGCGGGCTACACCTTC. It encodes CASSPTGLAGYTF.

The J gene is TRBJ1-1, the V gene TRBV7-9; TRBD1 is a possible D gene (6 bases). Trimming stripped 1 base from V and 4 bases from J, with 13 bases between. Germline V gives CDR1 SEHNR, CDR2 FQNEAQ (reference sequence). CDR3 length equals 15 residues. The CDR3 bases are TGTGCCAGCAGCTTAGATTGGGGGCTGGGCACTGAAGCTTTCTTT. This translates into CASSLDWGLGTEAFF.

This chain links TRBV13 with TRBJ2-1; 8 bases are shared with TRBD1. Germline CDR1 and CDR2: PRHDT and FYEKMQ (reference sequence). The CDR3 is made up of 14 amino acids. The trim removed 7 bases at V and 6 bases at J, leaving 8 bases unmatched. The DNA of the CDR3 is TGTGCCAGCAATATCCAGGGGGCTGGCAATGAGCAGTTCTTC. It yields the protein CASNIQGAGNEQFF.

V usage is TRBV7-9 and J usage is TRBJ1-3; a weak D match, TRBD1 (5 bases). V was cut by 4 bases and J by 0 bases, with 16 bases left in between. Germline CDR1 is SEHNR and CDR2 is FQNEAQ (reference sequence). This CDR3 contains 17 residues. Here the CDR3 reads CASSSTEVLLSGNTIYF. CDR3 sequence (DNA): TGTGCCAGCAGCTCGACAGAGGTGCTTCTCTCTGGAAACACCATATATTTT.

The genes are TRBV10-3 and TRBJ2-7, with D perhaps TRBD1 (5 bases). Germline V gene lookup returns CDR1 ENHRY and CDR2 SYGVKD. V was shortened by 6 bases and J by 2 bases, with 17 bases between the two germline ends. The CDR3 runs 15 residues. CDR3 sequence: CAIRPQGSVTYEQYF. The DNA for the CDR3 is TGTGCCATCAGGCCCCAGGGCAGCGTCACCTACGAGCAGTACTTC.

The J gene is TRBJ2-7, the V gene TRBV4-1; 8 bases are a match to TRBD1. This CDR3 has 13 residues. Losses at the gene ends were 4 bases for V and 3 bases for J; bases not matched to a gene: 2. CDR1 MGHRA and CDR2 YSYEKL come from the germline V gene. The CDR3: CASSLDRGYEQYF. The DNA of the CDR3 is TGCGCCAGCAGCCTAGACAGGGGCTACGAGCAGTACTTC.

This clone has a handful of counts. The chain carries TRBV29-1 and TRBJ1-2; 11 bases agree with TRBD1. This CDR3 is built from 11 residues. Germline values: CDR1 SQVTM, CDR2 ANQGSEA. The CDR3 region has the DNA TGCGGGGACAGGGGGGACTATGGCTACACCTTC. Translated, it gives CGDRGDYGYTF.

Notes on this clone: A junction end diverges from the germline sequence, so it may reflect a read error. The V call is TRBV29-1, the J call TRBJ2-1, with a tentative D call TRBD1 (7 bases). CDR1 is SQVTM and CDR2 is ANQGSEA in the germline V gene. The CDR3 has 15 residues. The CDR3 sequence is CNVISRRGRMGEQFF. In nucleotides, the CDR3 is TGCAACGTTATCTCGCGGAGGGGGCGGATGGGTGAGCAGTTCTTC.

This clone was counted a few times. The CDR3 sequence: CASSQDSLFVSGYTF. CDR3 in DNA: TGCGCCAGCAGCCAAGATAGTCTCTTTGTGTCTGGCTACACCTTC. This chain joins TRBV4-1 and TRBJ1-2; D not certain. V was pared by 0 bases and J by 7 bases, with 15 bases between. Germline assignment: CDR1 MGHRA and CDR2 YSYEKL. The CDR3 runs 15 residues.

CDR3 amino acids: CASSGTASTDTQYF. Here the CDR3 DNA reads TGTGCCAGCAGTGGGACAGCTAGCACAGATACGCAGTATTTT. The V call is TRBV6-1, the J call TRBJ2-3; possible D gene TRBD1, 6 bases. The CDR3 extends over 14 amino acids. Germline lookup yields CDR1 MNHNS and CDR2 SASEGT. Trimming stripped 4 bases from V and 0 bases from J, with 8 bases between.

J is TRBJ2-2 and V is TRBV5-1, with 8 positions matching TRBD1. The CDR3 loop spans 16 amino acids. J was trimmed by 3 bases and V by 0 bases; bases with no gene match: 4. CDR1 and CDR2 from the germline V gene are SGHRS and YFSETQ. The CDR3 region has the DNA TGCGCCAGCAGCTTGGATGCAGGGGGCGACACCGGGGAGCTGTTTTTT. As protein: CASSLDAGGDTGELFF. Combining the CDR3 with reference TRBV5-1 and TRBJ2-2 gives the whole variable domain KAGVTQTPRYLIKTRGQQVTLSCSPISGHRSVSWYQQTPGQGLQFLFEYFSETQRNKGNFPGRFSGRQFSNSRSEMNVSTLELGDSALYLCASSLDAGGDTGELFFGEGSRLTVL.

The chain recombines TRBV14 with TRBJ2-7; D perhaps matches TRBD1 (5 bases). V lost 1 base, J lost 0 bases, and 25 bases lay in between. CDR3 length equals 20 residues. Germline loops: CDR1 SGHDN, CDR2 FVKESK. Here the CDR3 DNA reads TGTGCCAGCAGCCAAGTTGCGAACAGGCGCCAAATACTGAGCTCCTACGAGCAGTACTTC. It yields the protein CASSQVANRRQILSSYEQYF. Looking up the rest from reference TRBV14 and TRBJ2-7 gives the full variable domain: EAGVTQFPSHSVIEKGQTVTLRCDPISGHDNLYWYRRVMGKEIKFLLHFVKESKQDESGMPNNRFLAERTGGTYSTLKVQPAELEDSGVYFCASSQVANRRQILSSYEQYFGPGTRLTVT.

This chain joins TRBV6-5 and TRBJ2-1; possible D gene TRBD1, 6 bases. The V gene lost 0 bases and the J gene lost 8 bases, with 14 bases spanning the gap. Germline V gene data show CDR1 as MNHEY and CDR2 as SVGAGI. The CDR3 length is 15 residues. Written as DNA, the CDR3 is TGTGCCAGCAGTTACTCGTGGACAGTAAGCGATGAGCAGTTCTTC. As protein: CASSYSWTVSDEQFF.

This clone was seen only once. This rearrangement joins TRBV6-5 to TRBJ2-1, with a tentative D call TRBD2 (6 bases). Trimming removed 0 bases at V and 0 bases at J, with 9 bases between. Per germline, CDR1 MNHEY and CDR2 SVGAGI. This CDR3 spans 16 amino acids. The CDR3 loop reads CASSYSFGSSYNEQFF. CDR3 sequence (DNA): TGTGCCAGCAGTTACTCGTTCGGGAGCTCCTACAATGAGCAGTTCTTC.

The gene calls are TRBV11-3 and TRBJ2-3; 8 nucleotides line up with TRBD2. Germline assignment: CDR1 SGHNT and CDR2 YENEEA. V was pared by 5 bases and J by 4 bases, with 8 bases of the junction left unmatched. CDR3 size: 15 residues. This CDR3 is CASSQTGLDADTQYF. The CDR3 nucleotides read TGTGCCAGCAGCCAAACGGGACTAGATGCAGATACGCAGTATTTT.